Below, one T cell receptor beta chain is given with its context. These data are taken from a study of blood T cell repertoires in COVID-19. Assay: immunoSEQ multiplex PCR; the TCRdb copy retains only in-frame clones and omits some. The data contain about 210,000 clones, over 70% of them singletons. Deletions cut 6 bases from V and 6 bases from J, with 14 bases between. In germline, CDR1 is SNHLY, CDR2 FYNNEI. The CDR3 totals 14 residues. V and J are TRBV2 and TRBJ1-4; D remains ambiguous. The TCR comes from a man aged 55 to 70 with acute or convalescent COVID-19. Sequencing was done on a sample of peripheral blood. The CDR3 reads CASRYKVRDEKLFF. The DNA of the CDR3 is TGTGCCAGCAGGTATAAAGTACGGGATGAAAAACTGTTTTTT.